This T cell receptor (beta chain) was obtained from a study of vaccination and CD4 T cells after COVID-19. At the level of the study: Convalescent patients gave post-COVID blood a median about 91 days post-diagnosis, range 35 to 161.

Treatment given: roughly 10-day PBMC culture with coronavirus spike peptide pools or control peptides (ViraFEST assay). These CD4+ T cells came from an unexposed donor, sampled before the COVID-19 pandemic (2011-2018). Cultures used 2 million or so PBMCs per well, 7.5 to 10 IU/ml IL-2 and about 10 ug/ml peptides. In germline, CDR1 is SGHTA, CDR2 FQGNSA. The CDR3 extends over 13 amino acids. Trimming removed 1 base from V and 7 bases from J; junction bases left unmatched: 3. The study sequenced cultured CD4+ T cell DNA using the Oncomine TCR Beta short-read assay. Researchers extracted genomic DNA from CD4+ T cells that had been cultured. From the PCR reads, TCRdb called clonotypes with MiXCR, one entry per CDR3 protein. Among 9,000 to 10,000 distinct CDR3 sequences listed, about 28% were seen once. Only one count was recorded for this clonotype. What it binds is not known.

The clonotype comes from a human donor in good health. The V call is TRBV7-2, the J call TRBJ2-7, with 8 bases lining up with TRBD1. Sequenced sample: CD4+ T cells from blood, cultured in vitro. The CDR3 spells CASSLGRGQEQYF. The CDR3, as DNA: TGTGCCAGCAGCTTAGGCAGGGGGCAGGAGCAGTACTTC.